A single sample gave rise to the 23 T cell receptor beta chains below, sequenced in a study of blood T cells in healthy people across ages (dated by TCRdb to the mid-2010s). The library was prepared using 5' RACE. The instrument was an Illumina HiSeq 2500. A second PCR of roughly 7 to 11 cycles was performed with a sample-barcoded 5' primer and a J-beta primer mix. TCRdb took the public reads, trimmed them with fastp at Q25, ran MiXCR for clone calling and kept in-frame beta chains. Identical CDR3 proteins give one entry, which carries the most common genes and DNA. Within this sample are 1.5 million to 2 million distinct CDR3 sequences, with around 50% of them counted one time only. 2.1% of the sample rests with the top ten. The sample taken for sequencing was blood. The receptors derive from a woman aged 40 to 49 in good health.

Only a few counts were recorded for this clonotype. This CDR3 reads CASSEEWEMLYNEQFF. The CDR3 DNA reads as TGCGCCAGCAGTGAGGAGTGGGAAATGCTATACAATGAGCAGTTCTTC. The rearrangement links TRBV10-2 to TRBJ2-1, with D unclear. The CDR3 length is 16 residues. Per germline, CDR1 WSHSY and CDR2 SAAADI. The V end lost 2 bases, the J end lost 4 bases, and 15 bases lay between the germline ends.

The chain is built from TRBV6-5 and TRBJ2-7; the D is unclear. Germline CDR1 reads MNHEY; CDR2 reads SVGAGI. This CDR3 comprises 15 residues. Deletions cut 4 bases from V and 0 bases from J, with 13 bases between. The CDR3 spells CASSSPGKGSYEQYF. Here the CDR3 DNA reads TGTGCCAGCAGTTCCCCCGGTAAAGGCTCCTACGAGCAGTACTTC.

The V and J genes are TRBV7-2 and TRBJ2-5; the D gene is possibly TRBD2 (6 bases). V dropped 2 bases and J dropped 11 bases, with 12 bases sitting between them. Germline-derived CDR1 and CDR2 are SGHTA and FQGNSA. The CDR3 covers 12 residues. This CDR3 reads CASSLFREEQYF. The DNA for the CDR3 is TGTGCCAGCAGCTTATTCAGGGAGGAGCAGTACTTC.

The chain links TRBV25-1 to TRBJ1-2; D is possibly TRBD1 (6 bases). Germline V gene lookup returns CDR1 MGHDK and CDR2 SYGVNS. CDR3 length equals 12 residues. The germline V and J ends were trimmed by 7 bases and 4 bases, with 10 bases remaining between them. The CDR3 sequence is CASMGHGYGYTF. DNA for the CDR3: TGTGCCAGCATGGGACACGGCTATGGCTACACCTTC.

This clonotype was counted a few times. The CDR3 sequence: CSARGLVYHEQFF. DNA of the CDR3: TGCAGTGCTAGAGGGCTAGTGTACCATGAGCAGTTCTTC. The chain combines TRBV20-1 with TRBJ2-1; D not resolved. V was cut by 1 base and J by 8 bases, with 12 bases left in between. The CDR3 is made up of 13 amino acids. The germline V gene has CDR1 DFQATT and CDR2 SNEGSKA (reference sequence).

This clonotype has just a few counts. This may come from a read error, since a much larger clone is one base off. This rearrangement joins TRBV6-2 or TRBV6-3 to TRBJ1-2; D gene ambiguous. Trimming pared 5 bases from V and 4 bases from J, leaving 14 bases between. The CDR3 totals 14 residues. CDR1 is MNHEY and CDR2 is SVGEGT in the germline V gene. CDR3 coding DNA: TGTGCCAGCAGTGACGGATTCGGGGTCTATGGCTACACCTTC. Translated: CASSDGFGVYGYTF.

The chain employs TRBV7-2 and TRBJ1-4; the D gene is possibly TRBD1 (6 bases). V gave up 4 bases and J gave up 4 bases, with 13 bases separating them. Germline CDR1 is SGHTA and CDR2 is FQGNSA. The CDR3 has 15 residues. The CDR3 protein is CASSSPRGVNEKLFF. Here the CDR3 DNA reads TGTGCCAGCAGCTCTCCCAGGGGCGTTAATGAAAAACTGTTTTTT. The complete variable domain, with remaining parts taken from reference TRBV7-2 and TRBJ1-4, reads GAGVSQSPSNKVTEKGKDVELRCDPISGHTALYWYRQSLGQGLEFLIYFQGNSAPDKSGLPSDRFSAERTGGSVSTLTIQRTQQEDSAVYLCASSSPRGVNEKLFFGSGTQLSVL.

This clonotype was counted between two and nine times. This chain links TRBV6-1 with TRBJ2-3; D uncertain. In germline, CDR1 is MNHNS, CDR2 SASEGT. The CDR3 is 15 amino acids. Trimming pared 4 bases from V and 1 base from J, leaving 12 bases between. CDR3 in DNA: TGTGCCAGCAGTGCACCTCGGACCCGCACAGATACGCAGTATTTT. Translated: CASSAPRTRTDTQYF.

This clonotype was observed a few times. This chain joins TRBV4-2 and TRBJ2-3, with 12 bases lining up with TRBD2. CDR1 is LGHNA and CDR2 is YNFKEQ in the germline V gene. Losses at the gene ends were 1 base for V and 4 bases for J; bases not matched to a gene: 6. The CDR3 length is 17 residues. The CDR3 loop reads CASSQVKLAGGSDTQYF. The CDR3 region has the DNA TGTGCCAGCAGCCAAGTCAAACTAGCGGGGGGTTCAGATACGCAGTATTTT.

As DNA, the CDR3 is TGTGCCAGCAGCTTGGCAACCCACGAGCAGTACTTC. Its protein is CASSLATHEQYF. The V gene is TRBV7-9, the J gene TRBJ2-7; D remains unclear. Germline V gene sequence: CDR1 SEHNR, CDR2 FQNEAQ (reference sequence). The CDR3 consists of 12 residues. V shed 3 bases and J shed 5 bases, with 8 bases lying between them.

This clonotype turned up a few times. This rearrangement joins TRBV4-3 to TRBJ2-3, with TRBD2 as a possible D gene (6 bases). Germline V gene lookup returns CDR1 LGHNA and CDR2 YSLEER. V was trimmed by 4 bases and J by 2 bases, leaving 10 bases between them. The CDR3 sequence is 14 residues long. CDR3 protein: CASSPLAATDTQYF. Written as DNA, the CDR3 is TGCGCCAGCAGCCCACTAGCAGCCACAGATACGCAGTATTTT.

This rearrangement joins TRBV9 to TRBJ2-7; no clear D gene. In germline, CDR1 is SGDLS, CDR2 YYNGEE. Trimming pared 3 bases from V and 6 bases from J, leaving 16 bases between. CDR3 length: 14 residues. DNA of the CDR3: TGTGCCAGCAGCGCCAGTGGGTATGGCTCCGAGCAGTACTTC. The encoded protein is CASSASGYGSEQYF.

V is TRBV7-3 and J is TRBJ2-5; 7 bases match TRBD1. The better agreement between TRBJ2-7 and the DNA end casts doubt on the J call. CDR3 length: 17 residues. CDR1 is SGHTA and CDR2 is FQGTGA in the germline V gene. Here the CDR3 DNA reads TGTGCCAGCAGCCTCGAAGATACAGGGGCCTCTGGTCGCGAGCAGTACTTC. It specifies CASSLEDTGASGREQYF.

The count of this clonotype is one. CDR3 DNA: TGCGCCAGCAACCCTAGACTAGCGGGGTACCGCACAGATACGCAGTATTTT. Translating gives CASNPRLAGYRTDTQYF. The rearrangement joins TRBV10-2 to TRBJ2-3; 11 bases line up with TRBD2. The CDR3 is 17 residues long. Germline V lookup: CDR1 WSHSY, CDR2 SAAADI. V dropped 7 bases and J dropped 1; count of bases not matched to a gene: 10.

The V and J genes are TRBV6-5 and TRBJ1-5; possible D gene TRBD1, 5 bases. V lost 5 bases to trimming and J lost 5 bases, with 13 bases between them. The length of the CDR3 is 14 residues. Germline assignment: CDR1 MNHEY and CDR2 SVGAGI. CDR3 in amino acids: CASSDNQGHQPQHF. CDR3 coding DNA: TGTGCCAGCAGTGACAATCAGGGACATCAGCCCCAGCATTTT.

This chain links TRBV29-1 with TRBJ2-5; D ambiguous. The CDR3 spans 12 residues. V lost 2 bases and J 5 bases, leaving 9 bases between the germline ends. Germline V gene sequence: CDR1 SQVTM, CDR2 ANQGSEA. CDR3 in amino acids: CSVEHLSETQYF. The DNA of the CDR3 is TGCAGCGTTGAACACTTATCGGAGACCCAGTACTTC.

This clonotype has more than one count but fewer than ten. This sequence joins TRBV14 and TRBJ2-3; 7 bases align to TRBD1. Germline lookup yields CDR1 SGHDN and CDR2 FVKESK. CDR3 length: 16 amino acids. J was trimmed by 0 bases and V by 4 bases; bases with no gene match: 7. CDR3 amino acids: CASSPRTGLSTDTQYF. For the CDR3, the DNA is TGTGCCAGCAGCCCTAGGACAGGACTGAGCACAGATACGCAGTATTTT. Combining the CDR3 with reference TRBV14 and TRBJ2-3 gives the whole variable domain EAGVTQFPSHSVIEKGQTVTLRCDPISGHDNLYWYRRVMGKEIKFLLHFVKESKQDESGMPNNRFLAERTGGTYSTLKVQPAELEDSGVYFCASSPRTGLSTDTQYFGPGTRLTVL.

The chain is built from TRBV6-2 or TRBV6-3 and TRBJ2-7; D remains ambiguous. The V end was cut by 6 bases, the J end by 0 bases, with 15 bases between. The CDR3 is made up of 15 amino acids. Germline loops: CDR1 MNHEY, CDR2 SVGEGT. CDR3 nucleotides: TGTGCCAGCAGACGCTCCGTTCGAGGCTCCTACGAGCAGTACTTC. Encoded protein: CASRRSVRGSYEQYF.

The chain couples TRBV6-5 to TRBJ1-2; 10 nucleotides align to TRBD1. Looked up from germline, CDR1 is MNHEY and CDR2 is SVGAGI. This CDR3 has 15 residues. V shed 2 bases and J 4 bases; nucleotides not matched to a gene: 4. DNA for the CDR3: TGTGCCAGCAGTTACGCGGACAGGGGGGGCTATGGCTACACCTTC. Its protein product is CASSYADRGGYGYTF.

This clonotype was detected only once. The V call is TRBV5-1, the J call TRBJ2-5; D gene uncertain. Trimming removed 2 bases from V and 2 bases from J, with 10 bases in between. Germline CDR1 is SGHRS and CDR2 is YFSETQ. There are 14 residues in the CDR3. CDR3 bases: TGCGCCAGCAGCTTAGGCATATCACAAGAGACCCAGTACTTC. This codes for CASSLGISQETQYF.

The gene calls are TRBV5-5 and TRBJ2-3, with D perhaps TRBD2 (5 bases). CDR1 and CDR2 from the germline V gene are SGHKS and YYEKEE (reference sequence). CDR3 length: 16 residues. Trimming removed 4 bases at V and 0 bases at J, with 15 bases between. CDR3 region: CASSPRRLSSTDTQYF. For the CDR3, the DNA is TGTGCCAGCAGCCCGAGGAGGCTCTCTAGCACAGATACGCAGTATTTT.

This clonotype came up a few times. V gene TRBV11-2 combines with J gene TRBJ2-1, with 9 nucleotides matching TRBD2. The CDR3 spans 16 residues. V shed 1 base, J shed 8 bases, and the junction held 9 bases outside the gene matches. CDR1 and CDR2 from the germline V gene are SGHAT and FQNNGV. The CDR3 reads CASSLGSGGRNDEQFF. CDR3 DNA sequence: TGTGCCAGCAGCTTAGGCAGCGGGGGGAGGAACGATGAGCAGTTCTTC.

DNA for the CDR3: TGCAGTGCTAGAGATCGGGGCGTCCCAGAGACCCAGTACTTC. Its protein product is CSARDRGVPETQYF. This chain joins TRBV20-1 and TRBJ2-5; D is tentatively TRBD1 or TRBD2 (5 bases each). Germline CDR1 and CDR2: DFQATT and SNEGSKA (reference sequence). The CDR3 totals 14 residues. Trimming removed 0 bases at V and 4 bases at J, with 12 bases between.